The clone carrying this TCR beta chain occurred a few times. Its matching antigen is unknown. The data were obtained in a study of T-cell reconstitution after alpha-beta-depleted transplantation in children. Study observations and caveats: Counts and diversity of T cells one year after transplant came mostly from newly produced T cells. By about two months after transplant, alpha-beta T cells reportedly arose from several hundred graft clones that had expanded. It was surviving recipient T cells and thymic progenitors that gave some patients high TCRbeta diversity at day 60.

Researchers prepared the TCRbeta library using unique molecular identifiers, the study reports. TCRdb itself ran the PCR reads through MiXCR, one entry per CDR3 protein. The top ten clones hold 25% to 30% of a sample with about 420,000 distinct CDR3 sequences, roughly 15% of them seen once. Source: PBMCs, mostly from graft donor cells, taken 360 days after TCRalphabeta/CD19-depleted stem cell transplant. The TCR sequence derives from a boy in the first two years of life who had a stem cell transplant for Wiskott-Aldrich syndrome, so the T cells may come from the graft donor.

The CDR3 loop is CASSSRPPHNEQFF. As DNA, the CDR3 is TGTGCCAGCAGTTCTCGACCCCCCCACAATGAGCAGTTCTTC. The V gene is TRBV12-3 or TRBV12-4, the J gene TRBJ2-1, with D unresolved. V gave up 4 bases and J gave up 5 bases, with 12 bases separating them. The CDR3 consists of 14 residues.